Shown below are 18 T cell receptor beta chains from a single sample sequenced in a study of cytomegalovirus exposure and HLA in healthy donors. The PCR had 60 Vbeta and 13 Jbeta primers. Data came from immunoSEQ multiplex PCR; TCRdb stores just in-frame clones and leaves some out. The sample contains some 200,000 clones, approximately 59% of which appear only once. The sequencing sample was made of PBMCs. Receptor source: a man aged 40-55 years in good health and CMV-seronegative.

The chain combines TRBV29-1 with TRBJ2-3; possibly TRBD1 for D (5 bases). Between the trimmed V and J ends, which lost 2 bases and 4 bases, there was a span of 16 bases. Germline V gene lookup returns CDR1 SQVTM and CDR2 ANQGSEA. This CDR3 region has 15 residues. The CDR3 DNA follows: TGCAGCGTTGAAAAGGGGCAGGGTTCACCAGATACGCAGTATTTT. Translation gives CSVEKGQGSPDTQYF.

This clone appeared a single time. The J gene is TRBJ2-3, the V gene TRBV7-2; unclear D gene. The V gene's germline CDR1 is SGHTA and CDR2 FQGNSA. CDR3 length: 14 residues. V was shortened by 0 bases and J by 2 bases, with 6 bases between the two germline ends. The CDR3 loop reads CASSLAQITDTQYF. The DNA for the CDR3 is TGTGCCAGCAGCTTAGCTCAGATCACAGATACGCAGTATTTT. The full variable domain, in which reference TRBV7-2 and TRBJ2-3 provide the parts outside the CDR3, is GAGVSQSPSNKVTEKGKDVELRCDPISGHTALYWYRQSLGQGLEFLIYFQGNSAPDKSGLPSDRFSAERTGGSVSTLTIQRTQQEDSAVYLCASSLAQITDTQYFGPGTRLTVL.

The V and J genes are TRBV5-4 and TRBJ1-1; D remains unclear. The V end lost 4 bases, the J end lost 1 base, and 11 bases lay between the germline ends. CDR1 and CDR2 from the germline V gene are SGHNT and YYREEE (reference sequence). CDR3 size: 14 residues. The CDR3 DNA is TGTGCCAGCAGCCGTACAGCTTCGAACACTGAAGCTTTCTTT. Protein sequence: CASSRTASNTEAFF.

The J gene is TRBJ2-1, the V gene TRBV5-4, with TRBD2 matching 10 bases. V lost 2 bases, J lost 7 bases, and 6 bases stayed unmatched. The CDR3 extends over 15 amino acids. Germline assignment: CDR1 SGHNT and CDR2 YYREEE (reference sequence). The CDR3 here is CASSFSGRAGNEQFF. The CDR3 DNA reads TGTGCCAGCAGCTTCAGCGGGAGGGCCGGGAATGAGCAGTTCTTC.

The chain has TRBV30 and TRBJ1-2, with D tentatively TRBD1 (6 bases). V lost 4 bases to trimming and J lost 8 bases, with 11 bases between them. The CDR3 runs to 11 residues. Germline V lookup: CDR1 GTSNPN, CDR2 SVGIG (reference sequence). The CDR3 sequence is CAWTGQWGYTF. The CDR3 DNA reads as TGTGCCTGGACCGGACAGTGGGGCTACACCTTC.

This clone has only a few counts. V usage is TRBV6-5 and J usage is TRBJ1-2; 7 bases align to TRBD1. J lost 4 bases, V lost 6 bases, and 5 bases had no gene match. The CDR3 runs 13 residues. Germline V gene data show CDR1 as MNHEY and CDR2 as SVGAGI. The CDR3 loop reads CASRAQGIYGYTF. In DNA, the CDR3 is TGTGCCAGCAGAGCACAGGGGATCTATGGCTACACCTTC.

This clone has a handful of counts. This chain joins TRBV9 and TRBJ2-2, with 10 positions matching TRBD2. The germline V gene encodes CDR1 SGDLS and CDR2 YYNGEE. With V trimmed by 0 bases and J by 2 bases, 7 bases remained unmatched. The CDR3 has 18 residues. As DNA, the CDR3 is TGTGCCAGCAGCGTAGGGCTAGCGGGAGTACCCAACACCGGGGAGCTGTTTTTT. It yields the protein CASSVGLAGVPNTGELFF.

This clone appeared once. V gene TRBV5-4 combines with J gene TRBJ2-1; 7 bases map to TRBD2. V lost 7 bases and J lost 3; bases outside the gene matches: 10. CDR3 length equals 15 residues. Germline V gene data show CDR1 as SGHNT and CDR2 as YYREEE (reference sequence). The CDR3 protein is CASRSWSGNYNEQFF. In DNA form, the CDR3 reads TGTGCCAGCCGTTCGTGGAGCGGGAACTACAATGAGCAGTTCTTC.

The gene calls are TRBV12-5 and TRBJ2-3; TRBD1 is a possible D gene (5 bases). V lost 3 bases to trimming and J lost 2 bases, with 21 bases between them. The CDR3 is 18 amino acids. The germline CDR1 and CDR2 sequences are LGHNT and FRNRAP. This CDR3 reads CASGFPKRGSHPTDTQYF. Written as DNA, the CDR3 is TGTGCTAGTGGTTTCCCAAAAAGGGGCTCCCATCCCACAGATACGCAGTATTTT.

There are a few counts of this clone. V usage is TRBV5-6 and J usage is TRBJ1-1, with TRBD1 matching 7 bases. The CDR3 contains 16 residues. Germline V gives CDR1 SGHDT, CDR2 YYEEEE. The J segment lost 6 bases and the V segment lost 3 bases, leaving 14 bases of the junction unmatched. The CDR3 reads CASSYTRGLFSAEAFF. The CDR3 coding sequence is TGTGCCAGCAGCTACACCAGGGGGTTGTTTAGCGCTGAAGCTTTCTTT.

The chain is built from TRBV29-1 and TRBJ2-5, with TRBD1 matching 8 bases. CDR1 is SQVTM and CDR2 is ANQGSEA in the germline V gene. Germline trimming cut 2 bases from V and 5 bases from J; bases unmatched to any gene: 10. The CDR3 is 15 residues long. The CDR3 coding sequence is TGCAGCGTTGAATCCGTTGCCAGGGGGCTTGAGACCCAGTACTTC. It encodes CSVESVARGLETQYF.

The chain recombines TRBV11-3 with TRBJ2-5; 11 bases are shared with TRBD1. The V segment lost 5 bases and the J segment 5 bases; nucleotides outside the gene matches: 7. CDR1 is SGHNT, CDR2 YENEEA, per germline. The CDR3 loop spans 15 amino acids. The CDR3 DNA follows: TGTGCCAGCAGCGCGAGGACAGGGGGCTTGGAGACCCAGTACTTC. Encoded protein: CASSARTGGLETQYF. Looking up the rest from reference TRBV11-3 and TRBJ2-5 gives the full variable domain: EAGVVQSPRYKIIEKKQPVAFWCNPISGHNTLYWYLQNLGQGPELLIRYENEEAVDDSQLPKDRFSAERLKGVDSTLKIQPAELGDSAVYLCASSARTGGLETQYFGPGTRLLVL.

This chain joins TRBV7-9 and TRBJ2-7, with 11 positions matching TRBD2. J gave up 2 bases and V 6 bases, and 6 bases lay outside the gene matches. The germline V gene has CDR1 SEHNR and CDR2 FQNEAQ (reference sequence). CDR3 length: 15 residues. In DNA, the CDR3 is TGTGCCAGCAGTACGGGACTAGCGGCTCCCTACGAGCAGTACTTC. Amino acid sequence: CASSTGLAAPYEQYF.

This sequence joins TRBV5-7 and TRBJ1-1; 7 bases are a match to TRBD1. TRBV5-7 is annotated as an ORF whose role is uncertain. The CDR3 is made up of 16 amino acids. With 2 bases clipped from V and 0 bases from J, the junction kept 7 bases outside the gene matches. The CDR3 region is CASSLNHRGLNTEAFF. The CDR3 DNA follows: TGTGCCAGCAGCTTAAACCACAGGGGATTGAACACTGAAGCTTTCTTT.

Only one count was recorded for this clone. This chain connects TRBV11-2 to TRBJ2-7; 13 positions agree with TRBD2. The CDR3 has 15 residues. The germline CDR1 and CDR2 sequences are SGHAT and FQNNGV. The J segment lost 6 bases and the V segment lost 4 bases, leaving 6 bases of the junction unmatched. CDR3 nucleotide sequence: TGTGCCAGCAGCTACGCACTAGCGGGGGGGACCGAGCAGTACTTC. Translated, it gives CASSYALAGGTEQYF. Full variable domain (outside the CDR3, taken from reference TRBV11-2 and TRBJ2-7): EAGVAQSPRYKIIEKRQSVAFWCNPISGHATLYWYQQILGQGPKLLIQFQNNGVVDDSQLPKDRFSAERLKGVDSTLKIQPAKLEDSAVYLCASSYALAGGTEQYFGPGTRLTVT.

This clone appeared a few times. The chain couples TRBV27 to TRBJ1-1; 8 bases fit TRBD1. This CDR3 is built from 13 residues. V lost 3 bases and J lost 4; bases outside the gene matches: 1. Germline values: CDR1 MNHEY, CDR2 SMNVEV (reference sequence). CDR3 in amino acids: CASSLTGVTEAFF. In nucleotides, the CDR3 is TGTGCCAGCAGTTTGACAGGGGTCACTGAAGCTTTCTTT.

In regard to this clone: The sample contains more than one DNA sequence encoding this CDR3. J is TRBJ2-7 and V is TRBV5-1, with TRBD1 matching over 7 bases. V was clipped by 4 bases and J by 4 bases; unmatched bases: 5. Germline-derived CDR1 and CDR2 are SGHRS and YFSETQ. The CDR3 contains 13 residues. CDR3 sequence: CASSPGTAYEQYF. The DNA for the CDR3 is TGCGCCAGCAGCCCGGGGACAGCTTACGAGCAGTACTTC.

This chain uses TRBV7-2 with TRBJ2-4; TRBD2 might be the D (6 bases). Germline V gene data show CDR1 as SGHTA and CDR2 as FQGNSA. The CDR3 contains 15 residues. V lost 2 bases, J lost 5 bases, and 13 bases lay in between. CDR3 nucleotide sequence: TGTGCCAGCAGCTTAAGTCCTGCGGGACAAAACATTCAGTACTTC. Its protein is CASSLSPAGQNIQYF.